These 11 T cell receptor beta chains came from one sample sequenced in a study of blood T cells in healthy people across ages. A second 7 to 11 cycle PCR used barcoded and J-beta primers. Via MiXCR, TCRdb re-called the 5' RACE reads, giving one row per CDR3 protein. The sample records hundreds of thousands of distinct CDR3 sequences, about 26% being singletons. The sample was also reused in another study, on T cells of mothers and their children.

Sequencing used blood. These receptors were collected from a boy aged 5-17 years in good health.

This clonotype was detected only a few times. This rearrangement joins TRBV20-1 to TRBJ2-5, with 12 bases lining up with TRBD2. This CDR3 spans 18 amino acids. V trimming: 3 bases; J trimming: 1 base; junction bases outside the gene matches: 12. Germline lookup yields CDR1 DFQATT and CDR2 SNEGSKA (reference sequence). The chain's CDR3 is CSARGVTSGGPRQETQYF. The CDR3 coding sequence is TGCAGTGCTAGGGGGGTCACTAGCGGGGGGCCACGCCAAGAGACCCAGTACTTC.

At least ten counts were recorded for this clonotype. The chain has TRBV7-9 and TRBJ1-4; TRBD1 might be the D (5 bases). V gave up 5 bases and J gave up 5 bases, with 12 bases separating them. The CDR3 extends over 14 amino acids. CDR1 SEHNR and CDR2 FQNEAQ come from the germline V gene (reference sequence). CDR3 DNA: TGTGCCAGCAGCCTCGGACGGGGGAATGAAAAACTGTTTTTT. Residues: CASSLGRGNEKLFF. Full variable domain (outside the CDR3, taken from reference TRBV7-9 and TRBJ1-4): DTGVSQNPRHKITKRGQNVTFRCDPISEHNRLYWYRQTLGQGPEFLTYFQNEAQLEKSRLLSDRFSAERPKGSFSTLEIQRTEQGDSAMYLCASSLGRGNEKLFFGSGTQLSVL.

This chain joins TRBV12-3 or TRBV12-4 and TRBJ2-1, with D unclear. The CDR3 is made up of 14 amino acids. V lost 3 bases, J lost 10 bases, and 16 bases lay in between. In DNA form, the CDR3 reads TGTGCCAGCAGTTTCCCAGGAAAAGCTGGGGAGCAGTTCTTC. Its translation is CASSFPGKAGEQFF.

The genes are TRBV12-3 or TRBV12-4 and TRBJ1-1; 7 positions match TRBD1. V trimming: 6 bases; J trimming: 6 bases; junction bases outside the gene matches: 10. The length of the CDR3 is 14 residues. CDR3 in DNA: TGTGCCAGCAGCCCAACAGGGGCCCTTTCTGAAGCTTTCTTT. Amino acids: CASSPTGALSEAFF.

The chain joins TRBV12-3 or TRBV12-4 to TRBJ1-1; D remains ambiguous. The CDR3 has 12 residues. Trimming cost V 6 bases and J 5 bases, with 10 bases left between them. The CDR3: CASRYRGTEAFF. In nucleotides, the CDR3 is TGTGCCAGCAGATACCGGGGAACTGAAGCTTTCTTT.

This clonotype was detected only a few times. This chain links TRBV12-3 or TRBV12-4 with TRBJ2-5; maybe TRBD1 (6 bases). The DNA end is more similar to TRBJ2-7, so the J call may be wrong. The CDR3 consists of 16 residues. The CDR3 nucleotides are TGTGCCAGCAGTTTAGCACGTGGACAGTCTACCTACGAGCAGTACTTC. This sequence encodes CASSLARGQSTYEQYF.

In this sample, this clonotype turned up a few times. The J gene is TRBJ2-7, the V gene TRBV15, with 7 bases fitting TRBD1. This CDR3 contains 15 residues. CDR1 is LNHNV and CDR2 is YYDKDF in the germline V gene (reference sequence). V was clipped by 4 bases and J by 0 bases; unmatched bases: 6. The CDR3 sequence is CATSTATGSSYEQYF. The CDR3 DNA is TGTGCCACCAGCACCGCGACAGGGTCCTCCTACGAGCAGTACTTC.

CDR3 protein: CSAKEVGGSNYGYTF. The CDR3, as DNA: TGCAGTGCTAAGGAGGTCGGGGGCTCGAACTATGGCTACACCTTC. The chain is built from TRBV20-1 and TRBJ1-2; TRBD1 might be the D (6 bases). The CDR3 runs to 15 residues. The germline gives CDR1 DFQATT, CDR2 SNEGSKA (reference sequence). V was clipped by 4 bases and J by 2 bases, with 17 bases between them.

This sequence joins TRBV4-3 and TRBJ1-1; D not resolved. The length of the CDR3 is 15 residues. The V and J ends lost 0 bases and 0 bases respectively, with 8 bases between them. Germline CDR1 LGHNA, CDR2 YSLEER. The CDR3 nucleotides are TGCGCCAGCAGCCAAGAAGCAGTCATGAACACTGAAGCTTTCTTT. Its protein is CASSQEAVMNTEAFF.

CDR3 nucleotide sequence: TGCAGCGTTGATTCAGGGGAGACCCAGTACTTC. Protein: CSVDSGETQYF. The chain recombines TRBV29-1 with TRBJ2-5, with a weak D call TRBD1 (5 bases). Germline CDR1 is SQVTM and CDR2 is ANQGSEA. The CDR3 consists of 11 residues. Trimming shortened V by 3 bases and J by 5 bases, and 7 bases separated the two germline ends.

This clonotype was seen only a few times. The chain carries TRBV5-6 and TRBJ2-7; D unresolved. The CDR3 is 13 amino acids. Germline CDR1 SGHDT, CDR2 YYEEEE. V gave up 2 bases and J gave up 7 bases, with 13 bases separating them. As DNA, the CDR3 is TGTGCCAGCAGCTTTTTCTATGCGATGGAGCAGTACTTC. Translation gives CASSFFYAMEQYF. Using reference TRBV5-6 and TRBJ2-7 for the parts outside the CDR3, the full variable domain is DAGVTQSPTHLIKTRGQQVTLRCSPKSGHDTVSWYQQALGQGPQFIFQYYEEEERQRGNFPDRFSGHQFPNYSSELNVNALLLGDSALYLCASSFFYAMEQYFGPGTRLTVT.